This entry concerns a single TCR beta chain. The source of the sample is a study of T cell responses to AZD1222 COVID-19 vaccine. Using immunoSEQ multiplex PCR, the repertoire was profiled, and TCRdb retains in-frame clones only, with some absent. The table shows more than 75,000 clones, with 83% occurring only once. The germline gives CDR1 LGHNA, CDR2 YSLEER. The V segment lost 0 bases and the J segment 2 bases; nucleotides outside the gene matches: 4. This CDR3 comprises 18 residues. The V and J genes are TRBV4-3 and TRBJ2-6, with 10 positions matching TRBD1. The receptor's source is an adult who received the AZD1222 COVID-19 vaccine. The specimen was peripheral blood, collected 28 days after the second AZD1222 dose. The CDR3 here is CASSQDDRGPTGANVLTF. For the CDR3, the DNA is TGCGCCAGCAGCCAAGATGACAGGGGGCCGACTGGGGCCAACGTCCTGACTTTC.